This entry lists 8 T cell receptor beta chains sequenced from one sample in a study of breast tumors, draining lymph nodes, adjacent tissues. TCRdb analysed the multiplex PCR reads with MiXCR anew, one entry per CDR3 protein. The table shows approximately 130,000 distinct CDR3 sequences, with about 20% occurring only once. Samples came from axillary lymph nodes draining the breast cancer. Input material: axillary lymph node tissue. Receptors were obtained from a female donor with breast cancer. Some clones in this sample may be carry-over from other donors' samples.

The V gene is TRBV28, the J gene TRBJ2-1, with 8 bases that match TRBD2. Germline loops: CDR1 MDHEN, CDR2 SYDVKM. The CDR3 has 16 residues. Trimming at V came to 2 bases and at J to 7 bases, leaving 10 bases not matched to a gene. For the CDR3, the DNA is TGTGCCAGCAGTTTAGAGGCGGCGGGAGGTGGGAATGAGCAGTTCTTC. Translating gives CASSLEAAGGGNEQFF.

Of note for this clonotype: This may come from a read error, since a much larger clone is one base off. The missing conserved phenylalanine or tryptophan at the end of this CDR3 makes a read error likely. This chain connects TRBV6-5 to TRBJ1-3; a weak D match, TRBD1 (5 bases). The germline V gene has CDR1 MNHEY and CDR2 SVGAGI. This CDR3 has 18 residues. V lost 0 bases and J 0 bases, leaving 15 bases between the germline ends. CDR3 sequence (DNA): TGTGCCAGCAGTTACTCGACCCCGGGACGGCCCTCTGGAAACACCATATATTCT. This sequence encodes CASSYSTPGRPSGNTIYS.

Many counts were recorded for this clonotype. The rearrangement joins TRBV5-1 to TRBJ1-2, with 7 bases aligning to TRBD1. Germline lookup yields CDR1 SGHRS and CDR2 YFSETQ. V dropped 0 bases and J dropped 8; count of bases not matched to a gene: 10. This CDR3 is built from 15 residues. The CDR3 spells CASSLGATGLRGYTF. The CDR3 DNA reads TGCGCCAGCAGCTTGGGTGCGACAGGGTTGCGCGGCTACACCTTC.

This clonotype was counted ten times or more. The rearrangement joins TRBV6-2 or TRBV6-3 to TRBJ2-1; TRBD2 aligns across 8 bases. Per the germline V gene, CDR1 is MNHEY and CDR2 is SVGEGT. CDR3 length: 18 residues. The J segment lost 5 bases and the V segment lost 4 bases, leaving 16 bases of the junction unmatched. The CDR3 loop is CASSFRSSGSSRHNEQFF. The CDR3, as DNA: TGTGCCAGCAGTTTCCGTTCAAGCGGGAGTTCCAGGCACAATGAGCAGTTCTTC.

This clonotype has a count of ten or more. The rearrangement uses TRBV6-6 and TRBJ2-3; 9 bases align to TRBD2. The CDR3 contains 16 residues. Per germline, CDR1 MNHNY and CDR2 SVGAGI (reference sequence). The trim removed 6 bases at V and 6 bases at J, leaving 13 bases unmatched. In DNA form, the CDR3 reads TGTGCCAGCAGACTACTGAGGCGGGAGGGGGCGGATACGCAGTATTTT. The encoded protein is CASRLLRREGADTQYF.

The table lists this clonotype with many counts. V is TRBV4-2 and J is TRBJ1-4, with 9 bases fitting TRBD1. Germline-derived CDR1 and CDR2 are LGHNA and YNFKEQ. The CDR3 loop spans 16 amino acids. V lost 1 base and J lost 5; bases outside the gene matches: 5. The CDR3, as DNA: TGTGCCAGCAGCCAAGGGGACAGGGAGGAGAATGAAAAACTGTTTTTT. Translation: CASSQGDREENEKLFF.

Note on this clonotype: No conserved phenylalanine or tryptophan ends this CDR3, so it is likely a read error. The limits of the CDR3 on the DNA are not certain, so only TCRdb's listed CDR3 is given. This chain joins TRBV5-6 and TRBJ2-5; TRBD1 is the table's D call and was not checked against the DNA. Germline V CDR1 and CDR2: SGHDT, YYEEEE. Termini included, the CDR3 measures 14 amino acids. CDR3 residues: CASTRTGEGETRYS.

This clonotype was observed a handful of times. With a much larger clone just one base away, this may be a read error. The CDR3 here is CASSKWSLRNHGYTF. CDR3 in DNA: TGTGCCAGCAGTAAATGGTCGCTAAGAAACCATGGCTACACCTTC. V usage is TRBV2 and J usage is TRBJ1-2, with D hard to call. Trimming cost V 5 bases and J 6 bases, with 19 bases left between them. This CDR3 is 15 amino acids long. Germline V gives CDR1 SNHLY, CDR2 FYNNEI.